This TCR beta chain was observed in a study of T cell responses to AZD1222 COVID-19 vaccine. Notes on the study in general: Receipt of two AZD1222 doses was followed by a rise in Spike-specific TCR breadth and depth. Most donors were white British, females outnumbered males, and clonal diversity was possibly underestimated.

Profiling relied on immunoSEQ multiplex PCR, and the TCRdb table lists in-frame clones only, not all of them. Among around 80,000 clones, 80% to 95% were seen once, and the ten largest hold 4% to 5.5%. The CDR3 contains 15 residues. Germline V gene sequence: CDR1 SGHRS, CDR2 YFSETQ. After removal of 4 bases from V and 3 bases from J, the junction contained 4 bases not matched to a gene. This clone showed up just once. What it binds is not known. The source is an adult who received the AZD1222 COVID-19 vaccine. The sample in question was peripheral blood, obtained 28 days after the second AZD1222 dose. This chain uses TRBV5-1 with TRBJ2-1; 10 positions match TRBD2. The CDR3 sequence is CASSNSGRDYNEQFF. CDR3 coding DNA: TGCGCCAGCAGCAACAGCGGGAGGGACTACAATGAGCAGTTCTTC.